Listed here are 18 T cell receptor beta chains from one sample, sequenced in a study of CD8 T cells in Susac syndrome. Random-hexamer reverse transcription was applied to roughly 0.5 to 1 ug RNA. TCRdb re-derived calls from the immunoSEQ multiplex PCR reads in MiXCR, one entry per CDR3 protein. The sample includes about 430,000 distinct CDR3 sequences, approximately 89% of them seen just once. The specimen sequenced was CD8+ T cells from PBMCs. All receptors come from a human donor with multiple sclerosis.

The V call is TRBV4-1, the J call TRBJ2-1; 8 nucleotides agree with TRBD2. The V gene's germline CDR1 is MGHRA and CDR2 YSYEKL. The length of the CDR3 is 17 residues. J was trimmed by 5 bases and V by 0 bases; bases with no gene match: 9. The CDR3 DNA sequence: TGCGCCAGCAGCCAAGATGAGACGGGGGGGCCCAACAATGAGCAGTTCTTC. It specifies CASSQDETGGPNNEQFF.

The rearrangement links TRBV4-1 to TRBJ1-2; D might be TRBD1 (5 bases). CDR1 MGHRA and CDR2 YSYEKL come from the germline V gene. V lost 1 base and J 7 bases, leaving 19 bases between the germline ends. The CDR3 has 16 amino acids. The CDR3 loop reads CASSQGVGEGAFGYTF. As DNA, the CDR3 is TGCGCCAGCAGCCAAGGAGTAGGGGAAGGGGCCTTTGGCTACACCTTC.

There are a few counts of this clonotype. The chain employs TRBV12-3 or TRBV12-4 and TRBJ2-1; D uncertain. V was clipped by 1 base and J by 0 bases, with 7 bases between them. This CDR3 contains 15 residues. This CDR3 reads CASSLGAGSYNEQFF. The CDR3 DNA is TGTGCCAGCAGTTTAGGGGCCGGCTCCTACAATGAGCAGTTCTTC.

The V and J genes are TRBV7-9 and TRBJ2-7; TRBD1 agrees at 8 bases. The CDR3 runs to 19 residues. V dropped 4 bases and J dropped 4; count of bases not matched to a gene: 21. Germline V gene data show CDR1 as SEHNR and CDR2 as FQNEAQ (reference sequence). CDR3 sequence: CASSSDLPPTGQGWYEQYF. For the CDR3, the DNA is TGTGCCAGCAGCTCGGACCTACCCCCGACTGGACAGGGTTGGTACGAGCAGTACTTC. Based on the CDR3 plus reference TRBV7-9 and TRBJ2-7, the full variable domain is DTGVSQNPRHKITKRGQNVTFRCDPISEHNRLYWYRQTLGQGPEFLTYFQNEAQLEKSRLLSDRFSAERPKGSFSTLEIQRTEQGDSAMYLCASSSDLPPTGQGWYEQYFGPGTRLTVT.

The chain has TRBV3-1 and TRBJ2-5; 9 positions agree with TRBD1. The CDR3 extends over 16 amino acids. The trim removed 5 bases at V and 2 bases at J, leaving 9 bases unmatched. Germline V gene data show CDR1 as LGHDT and CDR2 as YNNKEL (reference sequence). CDR3 loop: CASSTPRGQGQETQYF. The CDR3 DNA reads as TGTGCCAGCAGCACTCCCCGGGGACAGGGACAAGAGACCCAGTACTTC.

The chain joins TRBV28 to TRBJ1-5, with D perhaps TRBD1 (5 bases). Germline V gene sequence: CDR1 MDHEN, CDR2 SYDVKM. This CDR3 has 17 residues. V lost 2 bases and J lost 7, with 21 bases in between. CDR3: CASSLHRSEGTGQPQHF. Written as DNA, the CDR3 is TGTGCCAGCAGTTTACATAGGTCGGAAGGGACCGGCCAGCCCCAGCATTTT.

This clonotype was recorded once. The chain uses TRBV25-1 and TRBJ1-4; no clear D gene. This CDR3 region has 11 residues. Between the trimmed V and J ends, which lost 3 bases and 10 bases, there was a span of 6 bases. Germline V gene data show CDR1 as MGHDK and CDR2 as SYGVNS. The CDR3 DNA sequence: TGTGCCAGCAGTGACTATGGAAAACTGTTTTTT. Translation: CASSDYGKLFF. Using reference TRBV25-1 and TRBJ1-4 for the parts outside the CDR3, the full variable domain is EADIYQTPRYLVIGTGKKITLECSQTMGHDKMYWYQQDPGMELHLIHYSYGVNSTEKGDLSSESTVSRIRTEHFPLTLESARPSHTSQYLCASSDYGKLFFGSGTQLSVL.

The gene calls are TRBV11-2 and TRBJ1-1; no clear D. The length of the CDR3 is 14 residues. The germline V gene has CDR1 SGHAT and CDR2 FQNNGV. Trimming shortened V by 1 base and J by 6 bases, and 12 bases separated the two germline ends. CDR3 bases: TGTGCCAGCAGCTTAGGTCTCTTATTGTCTGAAGCTTTCTTT. Translation gives CASSLGLLLSEAFF.

This clonotype appeared a few times. This rearrangement joins TRBV14 to TRBJ2-7; possible D gene TRBD1, 5 bases. This CDR3 region has 11 residues. V gave up 5 bases and J gave up 6 bases, with 8 bases separating them. Germline CDR1 and CDR2: SGHDN and FVKESK. CDR3 coding DNA: TGTGCCAGCAGCTTAGGGGTCGAGCAGTACTTC. It codes for CASSLGVEQYF. Drawing the rest from reference TRBV14 and TRBJ2-7, the complete variable domain is EAGVTQFPSHSVIEKGQTVTLRCDPISGHDNLYWYRRVMGKEIKFLLHFVKESKQDESGMPNNRFLAERTGGTYSTLKVQPAELEDSGVYFCASSLGVEQYFGPGTRLTVT.

The chain recombines TRBV27 with TRBJ2-7; 8 bases agree with TRBD1. The germline V gene has CDR1 MNHEY and CDR2 SMNVEV (reference sequence). V trimming: 8 bases; J trimming: 2 bases; junction bases outside the gene matches: 2. The CDR3 has 12 residues. CDR3 nucleotide sequence: TGTGCCAGCGGGACAGGCCCCTACGAGCAGTACTTC. It encodes CASGTGPYEQYF.

The chain combines TRBV19 with TRBJ2-3; TRBD2 aligns across 9 bases. CDR1 and CDR2 (germline): LNHDA, SQIVND (reference sequence). V lost 0 bases, J lost 0 bases, and 4 bases stayed unmatched. The CDR3 is 17 residues long. CDR3 in DNA: TGTGCCAGTAGTATAGATCAGACTAGCGGTAGCACAGATACGCAGTATTTT. Protein product: CASSIDQTSGSTDTQYF.

V gene TRBV27 combines with J gene TRBJ2-7; possible D gene TRBD1, 6 bases. The germline V gene has CDR1 MNHEY and CDR2 SMNVEV (reference sequence). CDR3 length: 15 residues. Between the trimmed V and J ends, which lost 1 base and 2 bases, there was a span of 12 bases. The CDR3, as DNA: TGTGCCAGCAGTTTATACCCAGGGGCCACCTACGAGCAGTACTTC. Translated: CASSLYPGATYEQYF.

The chain combines TRBV6-2 or TRBV6-3 with TRBJ1-4; the D gene is possibly TRBD1 (6 bases). With 2 bases removed from V and 6 bases from J, the gap between germline ends came to 7 bases. Germline V gives CDR1 MNHEY, CDR2 SVGEGT. CDR3 length: 13 residues. CDR3 sequence reads: CASSYGGDEKLFF. CDR3 sequence (DNA): TGTGCCAGCAGTTACGGGGGCGATGAAAAACTGTTTTTT.

This sequence joins TRBV27 and TRBJ2-6; TRBD1 or TRBD2 may be the D gene (5 bases each). Trimming pared 7 bases from V and 0 bases from J, leaving 22 bases between. Germline V gene sequence: CDR1 MNHEY, CDR2 SMNVEV (reference sequence). The CDR3 totals 19 residues. This CDR3 reads CASTFNAGTEDSGANVLTF. CDR3 nucleotide sequence: TGTGCCAGCACTTTCAATGCCGGGACGGAAGACTCTGGGGCCAACGTCCTGACTTTC.

Notes on this clonotype: Relative to the germline gene, one junction end is altered; a read error may explain this. The rearrangement uses TRBV20-1 and TRBJ2-5, with D possibly being TRBD1 (5 bases). The DNA end lines up better with TRBJ2-7; the J call may be wrong. The V gene's germline CDR1 is DFQATT and CDR2 SNEGSKA (reference sequence). The CDR3 is made up of 15 amino acids. The CDR3 reads CSARDLTDSSHEQYF. In DNA, the CDR3 is TGCAGTGCTAGAGATCTCACAGACAGCTCCCACGAGCAGTACTTC.

This rearrangement joins TRBV7-9 to TRBJ1-4; D is unclear. This CDR3 contains 15 residues. Germline V gene lookup returns CDR1 SEHNR and CDR2 FQNEAQ (reference sequence). Trimming stripped 5 bases from V and 8 bases from J, with 18 bases between. CDR3 sequence (DNA): TGTGCCAGCAGCCCTTACATATCCCTCCCGGAAAAACTGTTTTTT. This sequence encodes CASSPYISLPEKLFF.

In its sample, this clonotype was seen many times. In DNA, the CDR3 is TGTGCCAGCAGCTTAGGCTTTTCCTACGAGCAGTACTTC. Protein sequence: CASSLGFSYEQYF. The chain uses TRBV7-2 and TRBJ2-7; unclear D gene. Trimming took 1 base from V and 1 from J, leaving 5 bases between them. Germline assignment: CDR1 SGHTA and CDR2 FQGNSA. This CDR3 contains 13 residues.

The chain joins TRBV7-8 to TRBJ2-1, with 9 bases fitting TRBD2. The CDR3 is 16 amino acids. Germline CDR1 SGHVS, CDR2 FQNEAQ. V gave up 5 bases and J gave up 8 bases; unmatched junction bases: 13. In DNA form, the CDR3 reads TGTGCCAGCAGCCTGTTAGCGGGGGCCGTTGGGCATGAGCAGTTCTTC. Translated, it gives CASSLLAGAVGHEQFF.